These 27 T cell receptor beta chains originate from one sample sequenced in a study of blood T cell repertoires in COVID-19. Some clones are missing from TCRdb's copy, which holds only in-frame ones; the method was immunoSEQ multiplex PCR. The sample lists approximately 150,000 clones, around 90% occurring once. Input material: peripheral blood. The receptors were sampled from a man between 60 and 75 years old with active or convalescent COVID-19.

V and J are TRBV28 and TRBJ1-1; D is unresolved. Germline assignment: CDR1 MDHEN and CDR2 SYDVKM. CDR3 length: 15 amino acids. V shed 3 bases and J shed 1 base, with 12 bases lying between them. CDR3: CASSFSLGGNTEAFF. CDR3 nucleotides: TGTGCCAGCAGTTTCTCCCTGGGAGGGAACACTGAAGCTTTCTTT.

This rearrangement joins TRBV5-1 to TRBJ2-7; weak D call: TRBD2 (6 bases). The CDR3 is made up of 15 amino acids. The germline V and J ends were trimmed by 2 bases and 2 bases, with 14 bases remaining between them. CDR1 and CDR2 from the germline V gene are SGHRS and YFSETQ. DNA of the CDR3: TGCGCCAGCAGCTTTTGGGCGGGAACTACCTACGAGCAGTACTTC. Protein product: CASSFWAGTTYEQYF.

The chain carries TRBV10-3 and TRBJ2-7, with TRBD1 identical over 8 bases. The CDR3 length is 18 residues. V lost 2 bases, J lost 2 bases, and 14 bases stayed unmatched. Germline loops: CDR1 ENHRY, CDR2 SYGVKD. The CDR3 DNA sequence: TGTGCCATCAGTGAGCCGAACCGCGGACAGGGTTTCGCCTACGAGCAGTACTTC. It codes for CAISEPNRGQGFAYEQYF.

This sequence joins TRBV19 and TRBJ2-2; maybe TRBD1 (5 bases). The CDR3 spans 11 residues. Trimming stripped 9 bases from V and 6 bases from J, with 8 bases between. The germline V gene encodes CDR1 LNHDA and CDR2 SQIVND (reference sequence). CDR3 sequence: CASRVPGELFF. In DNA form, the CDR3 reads TGTGCCAGCAGGGTACCCGGGGAGCTGTTTTTT.

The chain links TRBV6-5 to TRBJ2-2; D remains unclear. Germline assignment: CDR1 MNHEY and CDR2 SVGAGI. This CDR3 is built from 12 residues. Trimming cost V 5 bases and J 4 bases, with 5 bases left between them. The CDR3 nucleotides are TGTGCCAGCAGTACTTCCACCGGGGAGCTGTTTTTT. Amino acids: CASSTSTGELFF.

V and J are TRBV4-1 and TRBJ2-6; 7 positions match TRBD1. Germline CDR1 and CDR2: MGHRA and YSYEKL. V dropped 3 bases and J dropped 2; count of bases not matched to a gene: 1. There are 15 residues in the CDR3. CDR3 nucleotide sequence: TGCGCCAGCAGCCACGACAGGGCTGGGGCCAACGTCCTGACTTTC. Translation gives CASSHDRAGANVLTF.

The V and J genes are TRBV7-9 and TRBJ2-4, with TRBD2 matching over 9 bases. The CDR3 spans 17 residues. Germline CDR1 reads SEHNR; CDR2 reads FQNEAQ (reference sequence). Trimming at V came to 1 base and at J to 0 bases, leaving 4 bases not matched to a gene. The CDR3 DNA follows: TGTGCCAGCAGCTTAGGGACTAGCGTCCTAGCCAAAAACATTCAGTACTTC. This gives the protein CASSLGTSVLAKNIQYF.

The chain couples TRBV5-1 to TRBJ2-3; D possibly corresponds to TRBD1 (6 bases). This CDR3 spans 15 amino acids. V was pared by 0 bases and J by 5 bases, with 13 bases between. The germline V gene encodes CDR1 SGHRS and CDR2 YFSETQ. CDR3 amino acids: CASSLAGGEVDTQYF. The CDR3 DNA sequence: TGCGCCAGCAGCTTGGCTGGGGGCGAGGTAGATACGCAGTATTTT.

CDR3 nucleotides: TGTGCCAGCAGTCTTACAGGGAACTATGGCTACACCTTC. Translation gives CASSLTGNYGYTF. The chain has TRBV6-5 and TRBJ1-2; weak D call: TRBD1 (6 bases). The CDR3 has 13 residues. The V gene lost 5 bases and the J gene lost 2 bases, with 9 bases spanning the gap. Looked up from germline, CDR1 is MNHEY and CDR2 is SVGAGI.

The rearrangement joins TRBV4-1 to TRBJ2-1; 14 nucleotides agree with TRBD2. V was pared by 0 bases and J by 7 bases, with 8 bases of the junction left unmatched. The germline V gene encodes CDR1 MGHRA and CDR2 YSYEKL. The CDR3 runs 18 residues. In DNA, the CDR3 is TGCGCCAGCAGCCAAGATCCGACTAGCGGGAGGGCCGTAAATGAGCAGTTCTTC. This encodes CASSQDPTSGRAVNEQFF.

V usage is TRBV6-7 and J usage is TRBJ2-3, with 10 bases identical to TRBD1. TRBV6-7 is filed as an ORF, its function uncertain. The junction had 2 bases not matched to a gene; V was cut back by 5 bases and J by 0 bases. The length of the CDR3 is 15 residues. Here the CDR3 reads CASSRQGASTDTQYF. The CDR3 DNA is TGTGCCAGCAGTCGACAGGGGGCGAGCACAGATACGCAGTATTTT.

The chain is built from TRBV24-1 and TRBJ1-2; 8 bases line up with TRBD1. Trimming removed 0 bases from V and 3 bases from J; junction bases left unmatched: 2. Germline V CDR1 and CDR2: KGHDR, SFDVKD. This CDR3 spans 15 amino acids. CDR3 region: CATSDLGQGDYGYTF. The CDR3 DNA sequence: TGTGCCACCAGTGATTTGGGACAGGGCGACTATGGCTACACCTTC.

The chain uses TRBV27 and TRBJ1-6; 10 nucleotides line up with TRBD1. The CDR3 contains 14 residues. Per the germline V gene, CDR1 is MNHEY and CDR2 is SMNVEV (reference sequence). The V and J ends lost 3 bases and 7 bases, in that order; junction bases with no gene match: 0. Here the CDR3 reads CASSLGQGNSPLHF. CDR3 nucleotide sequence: TGTGCCAGCAGTTTGGGACAGGGGAATTCACCCCTCCACTTT.

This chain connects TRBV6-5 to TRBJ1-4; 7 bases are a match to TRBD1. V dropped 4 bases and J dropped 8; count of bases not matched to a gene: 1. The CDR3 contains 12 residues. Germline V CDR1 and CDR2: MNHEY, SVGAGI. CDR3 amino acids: CASSWDREKLFF. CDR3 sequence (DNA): TGTGCCAGCAGTTGGGACAGAGAAAAACTGTTTTTT.

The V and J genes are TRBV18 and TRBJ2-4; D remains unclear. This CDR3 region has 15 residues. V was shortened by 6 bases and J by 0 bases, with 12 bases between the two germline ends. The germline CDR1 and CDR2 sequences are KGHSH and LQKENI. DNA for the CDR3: TGTGCCAGCTCCAACCAGGCGCTAGCCAAAAACATTCAGTACTTC. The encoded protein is CASSNQALAKNIQYF.

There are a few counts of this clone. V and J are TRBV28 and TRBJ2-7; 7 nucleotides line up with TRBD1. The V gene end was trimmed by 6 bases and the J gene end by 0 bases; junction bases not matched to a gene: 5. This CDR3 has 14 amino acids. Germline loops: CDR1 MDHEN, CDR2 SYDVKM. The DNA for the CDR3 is TGTGCCAGCAGGTGGGGACAGAGCTCCTACGAGCAGTACTTC. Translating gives CASRWGQSSYEQYF.

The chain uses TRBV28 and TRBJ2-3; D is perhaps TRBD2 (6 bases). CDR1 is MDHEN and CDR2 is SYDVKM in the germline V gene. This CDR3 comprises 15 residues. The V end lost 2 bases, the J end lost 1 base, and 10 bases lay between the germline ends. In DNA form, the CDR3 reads TGTGCCAGCAGTTTAGTCGGGACTCGCACAGATACGCAGTATTTT. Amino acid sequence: CASSLVGTRTDTQYF.

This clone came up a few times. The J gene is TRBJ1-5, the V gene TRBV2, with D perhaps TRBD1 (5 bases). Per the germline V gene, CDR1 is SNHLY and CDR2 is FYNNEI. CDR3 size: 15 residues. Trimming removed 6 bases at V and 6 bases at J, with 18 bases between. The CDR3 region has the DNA TGTGCCAGCAGCTTACCTCCAGGGATCACTCAGCCCCAGCATTTT. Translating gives CASSLPPGITQPQHF. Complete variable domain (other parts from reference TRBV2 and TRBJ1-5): EPEVTQTPSHQVTQMGQEVILRCVPISNHLYFYWYRQILGQKVEFLVSFYNNEISEKSEIFDDQFSVERPDGSNFTLKIRSTKLEDSAMYFCASSLPPGITQPQHFGDGTRLSIL.

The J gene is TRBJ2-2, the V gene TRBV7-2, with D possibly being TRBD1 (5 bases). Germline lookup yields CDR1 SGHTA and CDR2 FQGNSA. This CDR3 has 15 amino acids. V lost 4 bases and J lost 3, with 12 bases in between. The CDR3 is CASSSSGADTGELFF. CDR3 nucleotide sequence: TGTGCCAGCAGCTCAAGTGGGGCGGACACCGGGGAGCTGTTTTTT.

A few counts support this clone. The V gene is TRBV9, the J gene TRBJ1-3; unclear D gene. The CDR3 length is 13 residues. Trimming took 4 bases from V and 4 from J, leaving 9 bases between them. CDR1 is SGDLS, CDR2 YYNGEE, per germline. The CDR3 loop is CASSSMTGNTIYF. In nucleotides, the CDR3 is TGTGCCAGCAGCTCCATGACAGGAAACACCATATATTTT.

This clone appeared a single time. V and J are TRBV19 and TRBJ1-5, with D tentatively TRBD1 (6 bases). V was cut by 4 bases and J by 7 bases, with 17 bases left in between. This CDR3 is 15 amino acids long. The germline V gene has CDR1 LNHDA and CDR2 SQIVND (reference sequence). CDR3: CASSTRTAIGQPQHF. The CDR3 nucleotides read TGTGCCAGTAGTACCAGGACAGCCATTGGGCAGCCCCAGCATTTT. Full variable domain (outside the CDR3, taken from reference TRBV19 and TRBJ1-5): DGGITQSPKYLFRKEGQNVTLSCEQNLNHDAMYWYRQDPGQGLRLIYYSQIVNDFQKGDIAEGYSVSREKKESFPLTVTSAQKNPTAFYLCASSTRTAIGQPQHFGDGTRLSIL.

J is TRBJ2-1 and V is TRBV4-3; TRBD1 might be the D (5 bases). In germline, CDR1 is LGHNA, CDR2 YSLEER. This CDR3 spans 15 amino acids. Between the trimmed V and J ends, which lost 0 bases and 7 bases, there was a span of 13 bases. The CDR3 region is CASSQDLRVGNEQFF. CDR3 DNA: TGCGCCAGCAGCCAAGACCTCAGGGTTGGAAATGAGCAGTTCTTC.

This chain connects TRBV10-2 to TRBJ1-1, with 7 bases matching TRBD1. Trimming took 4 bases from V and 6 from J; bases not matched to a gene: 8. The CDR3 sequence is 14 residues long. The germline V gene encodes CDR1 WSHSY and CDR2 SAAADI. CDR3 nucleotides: TGCGCCAGCAGTGCCCCGACAGGGAGGCCTGAAGCTTTCTTT. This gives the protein CASSAPTGRPEAFF.

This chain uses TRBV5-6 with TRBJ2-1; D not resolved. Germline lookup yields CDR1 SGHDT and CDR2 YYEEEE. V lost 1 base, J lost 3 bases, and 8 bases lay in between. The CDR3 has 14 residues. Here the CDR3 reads CASSLLSYYNEQFF. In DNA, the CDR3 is TGTGCCAGCAGCTTGTTATCTTACTACAATGAGCAGTTCTTC. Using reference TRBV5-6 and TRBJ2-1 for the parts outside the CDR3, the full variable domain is DAGVTQSPTHLIKTRGQQVTLRCSPKSGHDTVSWYQQALGQGPQFIFQYYEEEERQRGNFPDRFSGHQFPNYSSELNVNALLLGDSALYLCASSLLSYYNEQFFGPGTRLTVL.

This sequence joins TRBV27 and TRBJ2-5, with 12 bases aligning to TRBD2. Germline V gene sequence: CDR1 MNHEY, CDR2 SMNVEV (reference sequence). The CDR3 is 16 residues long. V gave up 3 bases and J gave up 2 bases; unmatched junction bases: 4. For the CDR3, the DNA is TGTGCCAGCAGTTTCTACGGACTAGCGGGGCAAGAGACCCAGTACTTC. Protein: CASSFYGLAGQETQYF.

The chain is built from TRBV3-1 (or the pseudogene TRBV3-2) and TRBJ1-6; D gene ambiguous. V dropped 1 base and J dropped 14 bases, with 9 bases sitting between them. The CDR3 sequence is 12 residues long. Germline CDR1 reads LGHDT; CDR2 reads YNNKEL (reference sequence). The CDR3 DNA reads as TGTGCCAGCAGCCAAGGGACTAGGGCCCTCCACTTT. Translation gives CASSQGTRALHF.

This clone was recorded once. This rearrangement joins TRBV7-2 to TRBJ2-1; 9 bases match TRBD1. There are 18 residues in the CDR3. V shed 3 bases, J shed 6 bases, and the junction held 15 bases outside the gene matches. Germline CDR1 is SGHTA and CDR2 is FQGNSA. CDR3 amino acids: CASSLHTFPGQGFNEQFF. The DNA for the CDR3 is TGTGCCAGCAGCTTGCACACCTTTCCGGGACAGGGATTCAATGAGCAGTTCTTC.